These 14 T cell receptor beta chains were sequenced from one sample in a study of blood T cell repertoires in COVID-19. Profiling relied on immunoSEQ multiplex PCR, and the TCRdb table lists in-frame clones only, not all of them. The table includes 110,000 to 150,000 clones, roughly 85% detected once. Sequenced material: peripheral blood. These receptors all stem from a man aged 50 to 59 with acute or convalescent COVID-19.

The chain employs TRBV11-2 and TRBJ2-7; maybe TRBD1 (5 bases). Trimming left V 0 bases short and J 4 bases short, with 10 bases between. In germline, CDR1 is SGHAT, CDR2 FQNNGV. CDR3 length equals 14 residues. The CDR3: CASSLETGKYEQYF. CDR3 nucleotide sequence: TGTGCCAGCAGCTTAGAAACAGGCAAATACGAGCAGTACTTC. Supplemented by reference TRBV11-2 and TRBJ2-7, the full variable domain reads EAGVAQSPRYKIIEKRQSVAFWCNPISGHATLYWYQQILGQGPKLLIQFQNNGVVDDSQLPKDRFSAERLKGVDSTLKIQPAKLEDSAVYLCASSLETGKYEQYFGPGTRLTVT.

This chain links TRBV7-3 with TRBJ2-5, with D perhaps TRBD1 (5 bases). V gave up 2 bases and J gave up 1 base, with 11 bases separating them. The germline gives CDR1 SGHTA, CDR2 FQGTGA. The CDR3 is made up of 15 amino acids. The CDR3 DNA reads as TGTGCCAGCAGCTTATTCCAGGGCCCCCAAGAGACCCAGTACTTC. Translation gives CASSLFQGPQETQYF.

CDR3 in DNA: TGTGCCATCAGTGGGGGAGGGATCTCCTACGAGCAGTACTTC. Protein sequence: CAISGGGISYEQYF. This rearrangement joins TRBV10-3 to TRBJ2-7; 7 bases are a match to TRBD2. CDR3 length: 14 amino acids. Germline assignment: CDR1 ENHRY and CDR2 SYGVKD. The V and J ends lost 4 bases and 0 bases, in that order; junction bases with no gene match: 3.

This sequence joins TRBV10-3 and TRBJ2-7, with a weak D call TRBD2 (6 bases). Germline CDR1 ENHRY, CDR2 SYGVKD. With 3 bases removed from V and 0 bases from J, the gap between germline ends came to 12 bases. There are 15 residues in the CDR3. The CDR3 here is CAISEPGGSSYEQYF. CDR3 DNA sequence: TGTGCCATCAGTGAACCCGGGGGAAGCTCCTACGAGCAGTACTTC.

A word on this clone: Distinct nucleotide sequences in the sample also encode this CDR3. The V and J genes are TRBV7-3 and TRBJ2-5; the match to TRBD1 covers 10 bases. The CDR3 covers 17 residues. CDR1 and CDR2 (germline): SGHTA, FQGTGA. V was pared by 1 base and J by 2 bases, with 7 bases of the junction left unmatched. In nucleotides, the CDR3 is TGTGCCAGCAGCTTAAACCCTGACAGGGGGCCACAAGAGACCCAGTACTTC. Its protein product is CASSLNPDRGPQETQYF.

The V gene is TRBV15, the J gene TRBJ1-5, with no clear D. The CDR3 extends over 14 amino acids. Looked up from germline, CDR1 is LNHNV and CDR2 is YYDKDF (reference sequence). V gave up 0 bases and J gave up 0 bases, with 3 bases separating them. The CDR3 spells CATSRDYSNQPQHF. The CDR3, as DNA: TGTGCCACCAGCAGAGATTATAGCAATCAGCCCCAGCATTTT.

This clone was detected once. V is TRBV10-1 and J is TRBJ1-2; TRBD1 might be the D (6 bases). Looked up from germline, CDR1 is WNHNN and CDR2 is SYGVQD (reference sequence). This CDR3 comprises 13 residues. The V and J ends lost 6 bases and 7 bases respectively, with 15 bases between them. This CDR3 reads CASSGTPGSGYTF. The CDR3 bases are TGCGCCAGCAGCGGGACACCGGGCAGTGGCTACACCTTC.

The J gene is TRBJ2-2, the V gene TRBV7-2, with D unresolved. V lost 10 bases and J lost 7, with 19 bases in between. The CDR3 spans 14 residues. The germline V gene has CDR1 SGHTA and CDR2 FQGNSA. Here the CDR3 reads CATISNTNLGELFF. In DNA form, the CDR3 reads TGTGCCACCATATCCAATACAAATCTCGGGGAGCTGTTTTTT.

The CDR3 region is CASSYPRTANNEQFF. CDR3 bases: TGCGCCAGCAGCTATCCGCGGACAGCTAACAATGAGCAGTTCTTC. V is TRBV5-1 and J is TRBJ2-1, with D maybe TRBD1 (6 bases). Germline V gene lookup returns CDR1 SGHRS and CDR2 YFSETQ. The CDR3 consists of 15 residues. V lost 3 bases and J lost 5, with 15 bases in between.

The chain is built from TRBV4-2 and TRBJ2-7, with TRBD2 identical over 9 bases. CDR3 length equals 16 residues. Trimming removed 3 bases from V and 6 bases from J; junction bases left unmatched: 12. Per the germline V gene, CDR1 is LGHNA and CDR2 is YNFKEQ. CDR3 residues: CASSQGAPGLAGEQYF. The CDR3 nucleotides are TGTGCCAGCAGCCAGGGGGCGCCGGGACTAGCAGGCGAGCAGTACTTC.

The genes are TRBV29-1 and TRBJ1-5; D not resolved. CDR3 size: 13 residues. Trimming removed 4 bases from V and 2 bases from J, with 9 bases in between. Germline lookup yields CDR1 SQVTM and CDR2 ANQGSEA. The CDR3 bases are TGCAGCGTTGGCCACAGAGGCAATCAGCCCCAGCATTTT. It is translated as CSVGHRGNQPQHF.

The V and J genes are TRBV29-1 and TRBJ2-7, with TRBD1 matching over 9 bases. The CDR3 extends over 12 amino acids. V lost 7 bases to trimming and J lost 6 bases; unmatched junction nucleotides: 7. Germline V gene lookup returns CDR1 SQVTM and CDR2 ANQGSEA. CDR3 coding DNA: TGCAGCGCACCGGGACAGGGTGGCGAGCAGTACTTC. Encoded protein: CSAPGQGGEQYF.

In this sample, this clone turned up once. V gene TRBV28 combines with J gene TRBJ1-1; 8 bases map to TRBD1. V was pared by 1 base and J by 0 bases, with 4 bases of the junction left unmatched. The germline CDR1 and CDR2 sequences are MDHEN and SYDVKM. The CDR3 has 16 residues. The CDR3 loop is CASSLLTGALNTEAFF. CDR3 DNA: TGTGCCAGCAGTTTATTGACAGGGGCCCTGAACACTGAAGCTTTCTTT.

This chain uses TRBV27 with TRBJ1-2; TRBD1 might be the D (6 bases). CDR3 length: 14 amino acids. Trimming shortened V by 2 bases and J by 4 bases, and 11 bases separated the two germline ends. The germline V gene has CDR1 MNHEY and CDR2 SMNVEV (reference sequence). DNA for the CDR3: TGTGCCAGCAGTTTACGACAGGAGGTCTATGGCTACACCTTC. Translation gives CASSLRQEVYGYTF.